The 3 T cell receptor beta chains below come from one sample, sequenced in a study of T cells expressing NK-cell markers. Using the 5' RACE reads, TCRdb records one entry per CDR3 protein without DNA. This sample lists 400,000 or so distinct CDR3 sequences; its ten largest clones have about 10%. The sequenced sample was blood T cells: a sorted CD56 or NKG2C T cell subset, CD4+ or CD8+ T cells, or bulk PBMC T cells (not recorded which). The receptors here all came from a woman aged 50 to 65 in good health.

The rearrangement joins TRBV12-3 or TRBV12-4 to TRBJ2-5; with no DNA, the TCRdb D assignment of TRBD2 cannot be verified. The CDR3 sequence is 18 residues long. CDR3 sequence reads: CASRSRLAGEGFGETQYF.

The chain combines TRBV21-1 with TRBJ2-3; absent DNA, TCRdb's TRBD1 call cannot be checked. TRBV21-1 is an annotated pseudogene. The CDR3 consists of 16 residues. CDR3 loop: CASGKGGTGPGDTQYF.

The genes are TRBV7-9 and TRBJ2-3; the D gene TCRdb calls, TRBD2, cannot be checked with no DNA. The V gene's germline CDR1 is SEHNR and CDR2 FQNEAQ (reference sequence). The CDR3 has 16 amino acids. The CDR3 loop is CASSPGVGLAEDTQYF.